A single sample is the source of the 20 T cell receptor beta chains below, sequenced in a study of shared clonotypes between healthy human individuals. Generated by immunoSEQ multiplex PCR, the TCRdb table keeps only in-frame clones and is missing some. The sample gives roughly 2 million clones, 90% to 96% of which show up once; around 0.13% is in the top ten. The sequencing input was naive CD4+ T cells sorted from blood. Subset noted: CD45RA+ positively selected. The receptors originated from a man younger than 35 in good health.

In nucleotides, the CDR3 is TGTGCCAGCAGCGACCTGTGGGAGACCCAGTACTTC. Its translation is CASSDLWETQYF. The chain combines TRBV11-2 with TRBJ2-5; no firm D call. The CDR3 has 12 amino acids. Trimming left V 5 bases short and J 5 bases short, with 9 bases between. Germline CDR1 SGHAT, CDR2 FQNNGV.

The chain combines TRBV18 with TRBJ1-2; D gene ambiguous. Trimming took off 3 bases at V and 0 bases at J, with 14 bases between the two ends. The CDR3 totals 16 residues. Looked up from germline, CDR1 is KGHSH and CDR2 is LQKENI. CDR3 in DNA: TGTGCCAGCTCACCCACCCAGACGGAAGCTAACTATGGCTACACCTTC. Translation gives CASSPTQTEANYGYTF.

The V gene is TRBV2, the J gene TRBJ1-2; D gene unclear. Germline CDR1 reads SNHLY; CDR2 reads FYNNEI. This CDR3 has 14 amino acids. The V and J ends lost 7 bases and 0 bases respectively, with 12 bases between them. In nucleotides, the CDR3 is TGTGCCAGCATAGGTCACCTAACTAACTATGGCTACACCTTC. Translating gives CASIGHLTNYGYTF. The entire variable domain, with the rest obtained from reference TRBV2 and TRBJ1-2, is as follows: EPEVTQTPSHQVTQMGQEVILRCVPISNHLYFYWYRQILGQKVEFLVSFYNNEISEKSEIFDDQFSVERPDGSNFTLKIRSTKLEDSAMYFCASIGHLTNYGYTFGSGTRLTVV.

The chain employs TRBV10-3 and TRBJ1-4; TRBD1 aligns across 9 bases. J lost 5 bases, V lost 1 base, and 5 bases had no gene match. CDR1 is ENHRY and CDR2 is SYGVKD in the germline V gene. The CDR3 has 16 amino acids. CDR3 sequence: CAISEFGGTGNEKLFF. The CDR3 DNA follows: TGTGCCATCAGTGAGTTCGGTGGGACAGGGAATGAAAAACTGTTTTTT.

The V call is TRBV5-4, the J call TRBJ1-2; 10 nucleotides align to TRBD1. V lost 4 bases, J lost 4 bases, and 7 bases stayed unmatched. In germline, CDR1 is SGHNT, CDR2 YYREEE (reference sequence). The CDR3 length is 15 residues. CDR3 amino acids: CASSPGGDRGYGYTF. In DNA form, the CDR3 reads TGTGCCAGCAGCCCCGGGGGGGACAGGGGCTATGGCTACACCTTC.

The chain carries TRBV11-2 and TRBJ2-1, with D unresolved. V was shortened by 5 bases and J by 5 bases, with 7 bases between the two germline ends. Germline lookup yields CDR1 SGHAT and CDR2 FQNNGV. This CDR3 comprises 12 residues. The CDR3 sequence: CASSIRNNEQFF. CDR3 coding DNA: TGTGCCAGCAGCATACGTAACAATGAGCAGTTCTTC.

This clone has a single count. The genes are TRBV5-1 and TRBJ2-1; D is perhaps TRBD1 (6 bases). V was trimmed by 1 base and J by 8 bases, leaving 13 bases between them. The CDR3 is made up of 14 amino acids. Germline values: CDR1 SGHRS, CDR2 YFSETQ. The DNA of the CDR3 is TGCGCCAGCAGCTTGACCGCAGGGGTCTATGAGCAGTTCTTC. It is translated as CASSLTAGVYEQFF.

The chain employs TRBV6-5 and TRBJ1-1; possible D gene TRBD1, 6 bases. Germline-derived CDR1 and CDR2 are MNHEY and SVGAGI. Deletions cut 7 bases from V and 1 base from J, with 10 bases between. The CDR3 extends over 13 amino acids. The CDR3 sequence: CASTARGNTEAFF. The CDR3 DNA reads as TGTGCCAGCACCGCCAGGGGGAACACTGAAGCTTTCTTT.

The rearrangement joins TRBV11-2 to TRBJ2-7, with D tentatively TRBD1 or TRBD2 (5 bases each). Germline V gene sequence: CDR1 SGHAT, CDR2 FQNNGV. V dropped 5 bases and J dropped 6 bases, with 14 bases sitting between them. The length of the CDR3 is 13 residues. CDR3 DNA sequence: TGTGCCAGCAGCCCGAGATTGAGGGGCGAGCAGTACTTC. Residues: CASSPRLRGEQYF.

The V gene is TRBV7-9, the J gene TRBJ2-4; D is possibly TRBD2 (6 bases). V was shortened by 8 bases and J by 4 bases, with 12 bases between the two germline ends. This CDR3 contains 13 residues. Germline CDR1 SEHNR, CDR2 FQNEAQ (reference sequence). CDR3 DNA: TGTGCCAGCGGGGGGAACGAAAAAAACATTCAGTACTTC. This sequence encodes CASGGNEKNIQYF.

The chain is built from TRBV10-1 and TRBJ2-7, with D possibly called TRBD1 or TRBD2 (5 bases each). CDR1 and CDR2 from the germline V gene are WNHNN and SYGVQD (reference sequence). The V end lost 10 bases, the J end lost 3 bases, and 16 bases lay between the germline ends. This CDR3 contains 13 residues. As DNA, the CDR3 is TGCGCCACCAGAGAGGGGCTCGGCTACGAGCAGTACTTC. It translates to CATREGLGYEQYF.

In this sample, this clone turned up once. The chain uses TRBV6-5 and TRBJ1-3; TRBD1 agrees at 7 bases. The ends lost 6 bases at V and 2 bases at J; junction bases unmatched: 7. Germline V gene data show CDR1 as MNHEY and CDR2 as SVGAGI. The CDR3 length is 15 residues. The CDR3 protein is CASRRTGEAGNTIYF. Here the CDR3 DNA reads TGTGCCAGCAGACGAACAGGGGAAGCTGGAAACACCATATATTTT.

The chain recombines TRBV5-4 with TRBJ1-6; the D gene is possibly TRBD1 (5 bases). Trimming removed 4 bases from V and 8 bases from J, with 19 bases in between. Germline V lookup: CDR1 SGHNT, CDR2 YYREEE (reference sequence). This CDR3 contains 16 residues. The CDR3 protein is CASSRDVGTIDSPLHF. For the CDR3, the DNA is TGTGCCAGCAGCAGAGATGTTGGGACGATCGATTCACCCCTCCACTTT.

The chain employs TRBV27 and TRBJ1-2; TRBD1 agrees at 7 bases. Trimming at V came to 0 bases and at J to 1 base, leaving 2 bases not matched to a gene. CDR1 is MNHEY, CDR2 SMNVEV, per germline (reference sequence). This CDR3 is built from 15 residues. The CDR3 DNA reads TGTGCCAGCAGTTTATCCCCAGGGGGTAACTATGGCTACACCTTC. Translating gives CASSLSPGGNYGYTF.

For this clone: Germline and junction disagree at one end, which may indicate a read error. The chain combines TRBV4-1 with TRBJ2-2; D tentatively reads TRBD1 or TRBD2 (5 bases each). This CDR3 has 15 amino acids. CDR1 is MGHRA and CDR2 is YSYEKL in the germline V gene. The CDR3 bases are TGCGCCAGCAGCCGACCAGGGACGAAAACCGGGGAGCTGTTTTTT. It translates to CASSRPGTKTGELFF.

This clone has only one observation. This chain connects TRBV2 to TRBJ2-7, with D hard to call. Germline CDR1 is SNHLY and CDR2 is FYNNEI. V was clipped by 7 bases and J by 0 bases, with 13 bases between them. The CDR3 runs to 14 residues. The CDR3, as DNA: TGTGCCAGCAAGACCGAAACCATCTCCTACGAGCAGTACTTC. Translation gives CASKTETISYEQYF. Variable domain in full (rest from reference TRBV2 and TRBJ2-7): EPEVTQTPSHQVTQMGQEVILRCVPISNHLYFYWYRQILGQKVEFLVSFYNNEISEKSEIFDDQFSVERPDGSNFTLKIRSTKLEDSAMYFCASKTETISYEQYFGPGTRLTVT.

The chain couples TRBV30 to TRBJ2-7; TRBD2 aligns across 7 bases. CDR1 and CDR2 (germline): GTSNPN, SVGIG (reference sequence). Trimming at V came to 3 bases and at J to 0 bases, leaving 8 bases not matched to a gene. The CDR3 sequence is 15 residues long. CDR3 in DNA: TGTGCCTGGAGCGGGAGCGGGGCCTACTCCTACGAGCAGTACTTC. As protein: CAWSGSGAYSYEQYF. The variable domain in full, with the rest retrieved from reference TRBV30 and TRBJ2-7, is SQTIHQWPATLVQPVGSPLSLECTVEGTSNPNLYWYRQAAGRGLQLLFYSVGIGQISSEVPQNLSASRPQDRQFILSSKKLLLSDSGFYLCAWSGSGAYSYEQYFGPGTRLTVT.

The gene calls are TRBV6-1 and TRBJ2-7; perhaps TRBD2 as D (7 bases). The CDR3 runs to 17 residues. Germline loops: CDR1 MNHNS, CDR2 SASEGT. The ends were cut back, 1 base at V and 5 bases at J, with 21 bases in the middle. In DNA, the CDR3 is TGTGCCAGCAGTGAAGAGATGGGGGGGCGTTACATCGACGAGCAGTACTTC. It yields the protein CASSEEMGGRYIDEQYF.

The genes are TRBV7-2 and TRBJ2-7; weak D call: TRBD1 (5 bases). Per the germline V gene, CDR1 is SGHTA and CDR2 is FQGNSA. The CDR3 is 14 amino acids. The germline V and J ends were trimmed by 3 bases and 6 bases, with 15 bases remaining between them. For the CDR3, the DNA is TGTGCCAGCAGCTTTAACAGGTTTATCGGCGAGCAGTACTTC. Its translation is CASSFNRFIGEQYF. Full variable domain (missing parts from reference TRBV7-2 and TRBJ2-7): GAGVSQSPSNKVTEKGKDVELRCDPISGHTALYWYRQSLGQGLEFLIYFQGNSAPDKSGLPSDRFSAERTGGSVSTLTIQRTQQEDSAVYLCASSFNRFIGEQYFGPGTRLTVT.

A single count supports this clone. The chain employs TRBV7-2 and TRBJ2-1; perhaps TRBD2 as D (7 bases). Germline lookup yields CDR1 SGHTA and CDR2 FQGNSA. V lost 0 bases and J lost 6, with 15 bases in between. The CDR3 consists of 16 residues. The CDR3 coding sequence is TGTGCCAGCAGCTTAGCCCGGGGGGCGGGGGTCAATGAGCAGTTCTTC. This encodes CASSLARGAGVNEQFF.